Below are 23 T cell receptor beta chains sequenced from a single sample in a study of T cell changes during pregnancy in multiple sclerosis. Profiled with immunoSEQ multiplex PCR; TCRdb holds only in-frame clones, not every one. Of about 72,000 clones listed, roughly 91% are singletons. This sample comprised peripheral blood, obtained in the third trimester of pregnancy. The receptors derive from a female donor in good health, enrolled as a control in a pregnancy study.

The rearrangement uses TRBV15 and TRBJ1-4; 7 bases map to TRBD1. The CDR3 loop spans 17 amino acids. Per the germline V gene, CDR1 is LNHNV and CDR2 is YYDKDF (reference sequence). With 0 bases clipped from V and 0 bases from J, the junction kept 4 bases outside the gene matches. The CDR3 is CATSREITGATNEKLFF. In nucleotides, the CDR3 is TGTGCCACCAGCAGAGAGATTACAGGGGCAACTAATGAAAAACTGTTTTTT.

The chain joins TRBV11-2 to TRBJ1-6; perhaps TRBD1 as D (5 bases). V lost 6 bases and J lost 5, with 11 bases in between. The length of the CDR3 is 14 residues. Germline assignment: CDR1 SGHAT and CDR2 FQNNGV. The CDR3 region has the DNA TGTGCCAGCAGGACAGCAAAAGATAATTCACCCCTCCACTTT. This gives the protein CASRTAKDNSPLHF.

CDR3 nucleotides: TGTGCCAGCAGATTCCAGCCTAGCGGGGCCCGCACAGATACGCAGTATTTT. Encoded protein: CASRFQPSGARTDTQYF. The chain is built from TRBV7-2 and TRBJ2-3; 9 bases agree with TRBD2. J gave up 1 base and V 6 bases, and 11 bases lay outside the gene matches. The V gene's germline CDR1 is SGHTA and CDR2 FQGNSA. The CDR3 covers 17 residues.

V and J are TRBV7-9 and TRBJ2-7; 9 nucleotides match TRBD1. Germline CDR1 reads SEHNR; CDR2 reads FQNEAQ (reference sequence). The V and J ends lost 5 bases and 6 bases, in that order; junction bases with no gene match: 8. CDR3 length: 14 residues. The CDR3 spells CASSPRTGDGEQYF. The CDR3 DNA reads TGTGCCAGCAGCCCCCGGACAGGGGATGGCGAGCAGTACTTC.

V and J are TRBV6-5 and TRBJ2-2, with 7 bases identical to TRBD1. Germline values: CDR1 MNHEY, CDR2 SVGAGI. The CDR3 sequence is 16 residues long. The V and J ends lost 2 bases and 5 bases, in that order; junction bases with no gene match: 8. The CDR3 region has the DNA TGTGCCAGCAGTTACGAACAGGGGTCGAGAACCGGGGAGCTGTTTTTT. It encodes CASSYEQGSRTGELFF.

This clone was detected once. V is TRBV4-3 and J is TRBJ2-3; 8 positions match TRBD2. V gave up 4 bases and J gave up 2 bases; unmatched junction bases: 8. CDR3 size: 16 residues. Germline CDR1 reads LGHNA; CDR2 reads YSLEER. CDR3 protein: CASSPSLAGPTDTQYF. The CDR3 bases are TGCGCCAGCAGCCCTTCTCTAGCGGGCCCCACAGATACGCAGTATTTT.

The V gene is TRBV6-5, the J gene TRBJ1-1; 7 bases fit TRBD1. J lost 10 bases, V lost 6 bases, and 8 bases had no gene match. The CDR3 is made up of 12 amino acids. Germline CDR1 reads MNHEY; CDR2 reads SVGAGI. Here the CDR3 DNA reads TGTGCCAGCAGCCGAGACAGGGTCGGAGCTTTCTTT. Protein product: CASSRDRVGAFF.

The chain carries TRBV5-1 and TRBJ2-5; D is unresolved. V was pared by 4 bases and J by 0 bases, with 4 bases between. This CDR3 region has 12 residues. Germline V gene lookup returns CDR1 SGHRS and CDR2 YFSETQ. CDR3 DNA: TGCGCCAGCAGCCCCGACCAAGAGACCCAGTACTTC. Translated: CASSPDQETQYF.

The V gene is TRBV6-5, the J gene TRBJ1-1; D is uncertain. V was trimmed by 5 bases and J by 1 base, leaving 8 bases between them. Germline loops: CDR1 MNHEY, CDR2 SVGAGI. This CDR3 region has 13 residues. CDR3 in amino acids: CASSTKWNTEAFF. The CDR3 DNA follows: TGTGCCAGCAGTACTAAGTGGAACACTGAAGCTTTCTTT.

This rearrangement joins TRBV11-2 to TRBJ2-1; 8 bases fit TRBD2. The CDR3 has 16 residues. Losses at the gene ends were 2 bases for V and 3 bases for J; bases not matched to a gene: 6. Germline assignment: CDR1 SGHAT and CDR2 FQNNGV. CDR3: CASSLLAGGLYNEQFF. CDR3 DNA sequence: TGTGCCAGCAGCTTACTCGCGGGGGGCCTCTACAATGAGCAGTTCTTC.

The V and J genes are TRBV7-9 and TRBJ1-5; D is possibly TRBD1 (5 bases). This CDR3 region has 14 residues. V shed 1 base and J shed 6 bases, with 10 bases lying between them. Looked up from germline, CDR1 is SEHNR and CDR2 is FQNEAQ (reference sequence). CDR3 loop: CASSLDRLGQPQHF. In nucleotides, the CDR3 is TGTGCCAGCAGCTTAGACAGGTTGGGTCAGCCCCAGCATTTT. The full variable domain, in which reference TRBV7-9 and TRBJ1-5 provide the parts outside the CDR3, is DTGVSQNPRHKITKRGQNVTFRCDPISEHNRLYWYRQTLGQGPEFLTYFQNEAQLEKSRLLSDRFSAERPKGSFSTLEIQRTEQGDSAMYLCASSLDRLGQPQHFGDGTRLSIL.

This clone was recorded once. The genes are TRBV18 and TRBJ2-1, with D perhaps TRBD1 (5 bases). Trimming took off 4 bases at V and 6 bases at J, with 13 bases between the two ends. The CDR3 is 14 residues long. Germline lookup yields CDR1 KGHSH and CDR2 LQKENI. As DNA, the CDR3 is TGTGCCAGCTCACGCAGGTCAGACAGCAATGAGCAGTTCTTC. This encodes CASSRRSDSNEQFF.

The V call is TRBV6-6, the J call TRBJ1-5, with D perhaps matching TRBD1 (5 bases). The CDR3 runs to 15 residues. Trimming cost V 10 bases and J 8 bases, with 24 bases left between them. CDR1 is MNHNY, CDR2 SVGAGI, per germline (reference sequence). This CDR3 reads CATHLGSQGGEPQHF. The CDR3 DNA sequence: TGTGCCACACATCTGGGCTCGCAGGGAGGGGAGCCCCAGCATTTT.

The chain couples TRBV5-6 to TRBJ2-1; no definite D call. Germline V gene lookup returns CDR1 SGHDT and CDR2 YYEEEE. V lost 4 bases, J lost 0 bases, and 8 bases lay in between. This CDR3 has 14 residues. For the CDR3, the DNA is TGTGCCAGCAGCGCGGAAAGCTCCTACAATGAGCAGTTCTTC. It specifies CASSAESSYNEQFF.

The V call is TRBV5-6, the J call TRBJ1-6; no firm D call. V lost 0 bases and J lost 1, with 14 bases in between. CDR3 size: 18 residues. From germline, CDR1 is SGHDT and CDR2 YYEEEE. The CDR3 coding sequence is TGTGCCAGCAGCTTGGGCTTGGGGAGTGGGTCCTATAATTCACCCCTCCACTTT. Translating gives CASSLGLGSGSYNSPLHF. The complete variable domain, with remaining parts taken from reference TRBV5-6 and TRBJ1-6, reads DAGVTQSPTHLIKTRGQQVTLRCSPKSGHDTVSWYQQALGQGPQFIFQYYEEEERQRGNFPDRFSGHQFPNYSSELNVNALLLGDSALYLCASSLGLGSGSYNSPLHFGNGTRLTVT.

This chain joins TRBV11-2 and TRBJ2-7; 11 bases are a match to TRBD2. Germline values: CDR1 SGHAT, CDR2 FQNNGV. The CDR3 is 16 residues long. After removal of 4 bases from V and 2 bases from J, the junction contained 7 bases not matched to a gene. CDR3 protein: CASSSRGLAGTYEQYF. CDR3 DNA sequence: TGTGCCAGCAGCTCCAGAGGACTAGCGGGTACCTACGAGCAGTACTTC.

The chain employs TRBV4-2 and TRBJ1-6; 7 nucleotides line up with TRBD1. CDR1 is LGHNA and CDR2 is YNFKEQ in the germline V gene. Germline trimming cut 0 bases from V and 8 bases from J; bases unmatched to any gene: 16. The CDR3 runs 19 residues. CDR3 DNA sequence: TGTGCCAGCAGCCAAGATAAAGCGGTTAGGGGGCATCTACATTCACCCCTCCACTTT. Translating gives CASSQDKAVRGHLHSPLHF.

The gene calls are TRBV27 and TRBJ2-1, with TRBD2 identical over 7 bases. The CDR3 sequence is 14 residues long. CDR1 is MNHEY and CDR2 is SMNVEV in the germline V gene (reference sequence). The V and J ends lost 7 bases and 3 bases, in that order; junction bases with no gene match: 6. CDR3 region: CASTSAGFYNEQFF. CDR3 in DNA: TGTGCCAGCACTTCAGCGGGATTCTACAATGAGCAGTTCTTC.

The chain employs TRBV16 and TRBJ2-7; D not resolved. The CDR3 loop spans 12 amino acids. The ends were cut back, 1 base at V and 3 bases at J, with 4 bases in the middle. Germline values: CDR1 KGHSY, CDR2 FQNENV. This chain's CDR3 is CASSQLNYEQYF. The DNA for the CDR3 is TGTGCCAGCAGCCAATTAAACTACGAGCAGTACTTC. The full variable domain, completed using reference TRBV16 and TRBJ2-7, is GEEVAQTPKHLVRGEGQKAKLYCAPIKGHSYVFWYQQVLKNEFKFLISFQNENVFDETGMPKERFSAKCLPNSPCSLEIQATKLEDSAVYFCASSQLNYEQYFGPGTRLTVT.

The rearrangement links TRBV28 to TRBJ1-5; D is uncertain. CDR1 MDHEN and CDR2 SYDVKM come from the germline V gene. V was trimmed by 3 bases and J by 0 bases, leaving 3 bases between them. The CDR3 has 13 residues. The CDR3 here is CASSFNSNQPQHF. The CDR3, as DNA: TGTGCCAGCAGTTTTAATAGCAATCAGCCCCAGCATTTT. Using reference TRBV28 and TRBJ1-5 for the parts outside the CDR3, the full variable domain is DVKVTQSSRYLVKRTGEKVFLECVQDMDHENMFWYRQDPGLGLRLIYFSYDVKMKEKGDIPEGYSVSREKKERFSLILESASTNQTSMYLCASSFNSNQPQHFGDGTRLSIL.

The chain joins TRBV19 to TRBJ1-4; TRBD1 might be the D (5 bases). Germline V CDR1 and CDR2: LNHDA, SQIVND (reference sequence). This CDR3 is built from 15 residues. Trimming left V 6 bases short and J 3 bases short, with 14 bases between. DNA of the CDR3: TGTGCCAGTAGAAGAGACAGTAGGGCTAATGAAAAACTGTTTTTT. The encoded protein is CASRRDSRANEKLFF.

This clone was observed a single time. The chain uses TRBV6-4 and TRBJ1-1; the D is unclear. Germline CDR1 reads MRHNA; CDR2 reads SNTAGT. CDR3 length: 14 residues. V shed 8 bases and J shed 4 bases, with 17 bases lying between them. CDR3: CASSQRPGVTEAFF. The CDR3 nucleotides read TGTGCCAGCTCCCAGCGGCCCGGGGTCACTGAAGCTTTCTTT.

The chain couples TRBV28 to TRBJ1-5; no definite D call. Germline V gene sequence: CDR1 MDHEN, CDR2 SYDVKM. The CDR3 extends over 14 amino acids. V dropped 4 bases and J dropped 5 bases, with 12 bases sitting between them. The CDR3 spells CASSSPHYDQPQHF. CDR3 nucleotide sequence: TGTGCCAGCAGTTCCCCCCACTACGATCAGCCCCAGCATTTT.